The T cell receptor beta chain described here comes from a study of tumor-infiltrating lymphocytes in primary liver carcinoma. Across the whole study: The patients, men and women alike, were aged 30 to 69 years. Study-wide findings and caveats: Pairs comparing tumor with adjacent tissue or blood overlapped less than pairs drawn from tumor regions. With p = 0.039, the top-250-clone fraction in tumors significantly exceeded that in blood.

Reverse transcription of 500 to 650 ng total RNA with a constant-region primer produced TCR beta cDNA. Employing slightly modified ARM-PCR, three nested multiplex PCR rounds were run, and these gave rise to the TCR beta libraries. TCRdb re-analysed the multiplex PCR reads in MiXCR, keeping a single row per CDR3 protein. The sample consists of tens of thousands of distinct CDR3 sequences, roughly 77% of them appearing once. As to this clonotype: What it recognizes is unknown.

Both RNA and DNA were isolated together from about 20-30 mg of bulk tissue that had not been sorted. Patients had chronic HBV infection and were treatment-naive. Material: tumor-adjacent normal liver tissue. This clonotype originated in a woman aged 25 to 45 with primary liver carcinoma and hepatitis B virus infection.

The CDR3 region has the DNA TGTGCCAGCAGCCGGGGTCTGACTAGCGGGGTGACAAATCAGCAGTTCTTC. Translated: CASSRGLTSGVTNQQFF. V is TRBV5-4 and J is TRBJ2-1; 11 nucleotides line up with TRBD2. V lost 4 bases to trimming and J lost 11 bases; unmatched junction nucleotides: 17. The CDR3 length is 17 residues. Germline CDR1 is SGHNT and CDR2 is YYREEE (reference sequence). The full variable domain, completed using reference TRBV5-4 and TRBJ2-1, is ETGVTQSPTHLIKTRGQQVTLRCSSQSGHNTVSWYQQALGQGPQFIFQYYREEENGRGNFPPRFSGLQFPNYSSELNVNALELDDSALYLCASSRGLTSGVTNQQFFGPGTRLTVL.